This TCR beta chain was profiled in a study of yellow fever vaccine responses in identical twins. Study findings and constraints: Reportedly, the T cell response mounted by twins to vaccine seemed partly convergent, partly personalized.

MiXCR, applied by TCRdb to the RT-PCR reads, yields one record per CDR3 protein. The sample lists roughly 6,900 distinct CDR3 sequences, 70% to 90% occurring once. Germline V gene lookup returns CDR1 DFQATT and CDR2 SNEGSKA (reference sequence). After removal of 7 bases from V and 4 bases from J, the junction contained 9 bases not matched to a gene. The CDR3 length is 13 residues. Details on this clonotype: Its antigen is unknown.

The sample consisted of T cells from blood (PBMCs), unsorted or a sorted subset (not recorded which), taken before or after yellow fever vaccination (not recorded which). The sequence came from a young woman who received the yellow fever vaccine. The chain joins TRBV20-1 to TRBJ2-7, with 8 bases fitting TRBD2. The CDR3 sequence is CSVTGLVGYEQYF. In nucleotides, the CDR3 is TGCAGTGTCACGGGACTAGTTGGTTACGAGCAGTACTTC.